This T cell receptor beta chain derives from a study of beta chain features in type 1 diabetes (dated by TCRdb to 2016 to 2018). The study in broad terms: Patients and healthy donors did not differ in mean age, gender distribution, total cell number or subset yield. Regulatory and stem cell-like memory subsets were obtained from only 8 patients and roughly 8 healthy donors, while naive and central memory subsets were obtained from all 30 or so donors. Across all samples, fewer than 110,000,000 sorted cells were examined, and cell number per subset correlated strongly with RNA yield. In the study, TCRB repertoires of sorted circulating CD4+ T cell subsets from recently diagnosed type 1 diabetes patients were compared with those of matched healthy donors.

The High Capacity cDNA Reverse Transcription Kit was used to reverse transcribe all of the isolated RNA, meaning that expressed TCRB transcripts were what got sequenced. Naive, central memory and regulatory T cell samples underwent deep immunoSEQ sequencing, averaging around 3.9 million total reads per sample. Sorted cells were lysed in RLT buffer, and RNA was extracted using DNase-treated RNeasy Micro or Mini kits according to cell number. To prevent cross-contamination, each cell subset was processed individually, whereas patient and healthy donor samples were processed jointly. TCRB sequences were amplified from cDNA with the immunoSEQ multiplex PCR, producing 87-bp fragments spanning the CDR3 region. The amplicons were sequenced using the Illumina HiSeq platform. Regarding the original processing steps: PCR bias was corrected computationally using synthetic template baselines, and reads within Hamming distance 2 were collapsed, with unmergeable singletons discarded. By aligning reads against IMGT, V, D and J genes, CDR3 length, and insertions or deletions at six rearrangement sites were assigned. Within each subset, clonotype counts were normalized to the number of sorted cells before true diversity and Gini coefficients were calculated with the tcR R package. The overlap coefficient, calculated on TCRB nucleotide sequences, was used to measure repertoire sharing. As a proxy for the pre-selection repertoire, out-of-frame TCRB sequences from naive cells were analyzed. TCRdb stores this immuneACCESS table with in-frame sequences only. Part of the clones is absent; in the studies checked, under half of the shortfall reflects unresolved V genes, and no reason is known for the rest. That table is the source of V, J and clone size, and D and trimming were worked out from the DNA. The sample table records under 550,000 clones; 11% of these occur just once. The leading ten clones occupy about 0.045% of the sample.

The CDR3 has 14 amino acids, counting the end cysteine and phenylalanine. Of all the DNA, just the CDR3 is kept, 42 bases in frame from base 1. Sequences MNHNY (CDR1) and SVGAGI (CDR2) are obtained from the germline V gene (reference sequence). V is shortened by 6 bases, J by 2 bases, and the region joining them spans 13 bases. From each donor, a single peripheral blood sample of roughly 0.11 L on average was drawn into heparinised tubes. Using a panel that included CD45RO, CCR7, CD25, CD127, CD95 and CD27, naive, central memory, regulatory and stem cell-like memory CD4+ T cells were sorted on a BD FACSAria II. Every sorted population had a purity above 95%. PBMCs were separated immediately by Lymphoprep density gradient centrifugation and were stained directly, without being cultured. To minimize batch effects, samples were stained and sorted in pairs, one healthy donor with one patient per experiment.

This clone was recorded a few times. Which antigen it targets is not known. Per-nucleotide qualities are absent, and no much larger clonotype sits a single base away. Overall study outcomes, separate from this receptor: In all four CD4+ subsets, TCRB CDR3 length was moderately but significantly shorter in type 1 diabetes patients. PCR may preferentially amplify shorter templates, but because patient and control samples were amplified and corrected together, any resulting skew would affect both groups equally. Patients with type 1 diabetes made fewer insertions and deleted more nucleotides at VDJ recombination sites, implying thymic rearrangement abnormalities. HLA sub-analyses involved small numbers of individuals, so any influence of HLA type on TCRB rearrangement remained unresolved. Naive, central memory and regulatory TCRB repertoires appeared more similar among patients than among healthy donors. Because cDNA was sequenced instead of genomic DNA, activated cells with high expression could be over-represented, although the groups did not differ in activation or CD3 levels.

The sequenced material came from naive CD4+ T cells from blood. The cell subset or site label for this specimen denotes: true naive CD4+ T cells. The source is a young woman in good health. The rearrangement joined TRBV6-6 to TRBJ2-5; tentative D gene TRBD2, with 6 bases matching. The DNA sequence is given as TGTGCCAGCAGCCGGGGGATGCGACAAGAGACCCAGTACTTC. Its protein is CASSRGMRQETQYF.